What follows are 14 T cell receptor beta chains derived from one specimen sequenced in a study of T-cell reconstitution after alpha-beta-depleted transplantation in children. Unique molecular identifiers were incorporated when the TCRbeta library was constructed. Each CDR3 protein gets one entry after TCRdb re-called the PCR reads with MiXCR. This table has about 110,000 distinct CDR3 sequences, under 13% appearing once. The material was PBMCs from the stem cell graft donor, obtained from the stem cell graft. Receptors were obtained from a human donor who donated a stem cell graft to a child with acute lymphoblastic leukemia.

This clonotype was seen many times. The CDR3 protein is CASSGSGTEPSYGYTF. The CDR3 coding sequence is TGTGCCAGCAGCGGATCCGGGACGGAGCCGAGCTATGGCTACACCTTC. The chain has TRBV3-1 and TRBJ1-2; maybe TRBD1 (5 bases). The CDR3 consists of 16 residues. The V and J ends lost 5 bases and 4 bases respectively, with 20 bases between them. Germline CDR1 reads LGHDT; CDR2 reads YNNKEL (reference sequence). Supplemented by reference TRBV3-1 and TRBJ1-2, the full variable domain reads DTAVSQTPKYLVTQMGNDKSIKCEQNLGHDTMYWYKQDSKKFLKIMFSYNNKELIINETVPNRFSPKSPDKAHLNLHINSLELGDSAVYFCASSGSGTEPSYGYTFGSGTRLTVV.

This clonotype appeared many times. This sequence joins TRBV28 and TRBJ2-3; D gene unclear. Germline CDR1 MDHEN, CDR2 SYDVKM. V lost 2 bases, J lost 1 base, and 10 bases lay in between. This CDR3 has 15 amino acids. The CDR3 loop is CASSLGLYGTDTQYF. In DNA, the CDR3 is TGTGCCAGCAGTTTAGGGTTGTATGGCACAGATACGCAGTATTTT.

This clonotype was detected ten times or more. The chain carries TRBV24-1 and TRBJ2-2; 7 bases fit TRBD1. Germline values: CDR1 KGHDR, CDR2 SFDVKD. This CDR3 spans 17 amino acids. Trimming removed 1 base from V and 5 bases from J; junction bases left unmatched: 9. CDR3 region: CATSDFGTAYSTGELFF. CDR3 nucleotide sequence: TGTGCCACCAGTGATTTTGGGACAGCGTATTCAACCGGGGAGCTGTTTTTT.

This clonotype has ten or more counts. The rearrangement links TRBV7-2 to TRBJ2-5; 9 bases line up with TRBD2. There are 16 residues in the CDR3. Germline CDR1 and CDR2: SGHTA and FQGNSA. Trimming removed 1 base from V and 3 bases from J; junction bases left unmatched: 6. Here the CDR3 DNA reads TGTGCCAGCAGCTTAGTAGGTCTAGCGGGAAAAGAGACCCAGTACTTC. Protein product: CASSLVGLAGKETQYF.

This clonotype was counted many times. V gene TRBV10-3 combines with J gene TRBJ2-7, with D unclear. V lost 3 bases and J lost 2, with 2 bases in between. Germline CDR1 reads ENHRY; CDR2 reads SYGVKD. The length of the CDR3 is 11 residues. CDR3 protein: CAISEAYEQYF. For the CDR3, the DNA is TGTGCCATCAGTGAAGCCTACGAGCAGTACTTC.

The sample holds many counts of this clonotype. The chain joins TRBV20-1 to TRBJ1-3, with 11 bases lining up with TRBD1. CDR3 size: 15 residues. The V segment lost 7 bases and the J segment 3 bases; nucleotides outside the gene matches: 8. The germline V gene encodes CDR1 DFQATT and CDR2 SNEGSKA (reference sequence). The CDR3 reads CSGMRTGGVGNTIYF. The CDR3, as DNA: TGCAGTGGCATGAGGACAGGGGGCGTTGGAAACACCATATATTTT.

Ten or more counts support this clonotype. V is TRBV5-1 and J is TRBJ2-3; a weak D match, TRBD2 (7 bases). From germline, CDR1 is SGHRS and CDR2 YFSETQ. CDR3 size: 16 residues. V was trimmed by 0 bases and J by 3 bases, leaving 14 bases between them. The CDR3 sequence is CASSLAGGLRTDTQYF. CDR3 sequence (DNA): TGCGCCAGCAGCTTGGCGGGGGGCTTGAGGACAGATACGCAGTATTTT.

This clonotype came up many times. J is TRBJ2-5 and V is TRBV7-2; D may match TRBD1 or TRBD2 (5 bases each). The CDR3 has 16 amino acids. Germline CDR1 SGHTA, CDR2 FQGNSA. Trimming took 0 bases from V and 5 from J, leaving 16 bases between them. CDR3 nucleotide sequence: TGTGCCAGCAGCTTAGCTCATGCAGGGACCGGGGAGACCCAGTACTTC. It is translated as CASSLAHAGTGETQYF.

This clonotype was recorded at least ten times. The chain carries TRBV12-5 and TRBJ2-6; the D call may be TRBD1 or TRBD2 (5 bases each). The CDR3 totals 14 residues. Germline CDR1 LGHNT, CDR2 FRNRAP. The V end was cut by 4 bases, the J end by 3 bases, with 7 bases between. This CDR3 reads CASGSGSGANVLTF. Here the CDR3 DNA reads TGTGCTAGTGGTTCAGGGAGTGGGGCCAACGTCCTGACTTTC.

This clonotype appeared many times. This rearrangement joins TRBV29-1 to TRBJ2-1; D is perhaps TRBD1 (6 bases). The V and J ends lost 5 bases and 7 bases respectively, with 18 bases between them. Germline V gene data show CDR1 as SQVTM and CDR2 as ANQGSEA. The CDR3 totals 14 residues. The CDR3: CSVSGQTTANEQFF. DNA for the CDR3: TGCAGCGTTTCCGGACAGACCACTGCGAATGAGCAGTTCTTC.

This clonotype showed up just a few times. The chain employs TRBV7-6 and TRBJ1-2; a possible D gene is TRBD1 (5 bases). Germline values: CDR1 SGHVS, CDR2 FNYEAQ. Trimming removed 2 bases from V and 8 bases from J, with 18 bases in between. The CDR3 contains 15 residues. CDR3 DNA: TGTGCCAGCAGCTTAATCCTGGGCAGGGAAGAAGGCTACACCTTC. Translating it yields CASSLILGREEGYTF.

The gene calls are TRBV2 and TRBJ1-5, with TRBD1 identical over 7 bases. This CDR3 is built from 16 residues. V lost 3 bases to trimming and J lost 7 bases; unmatched junction nucleotides: 12. Germline V CDR1 and CDR2: SNHLY, FYNNEI. The CDR3 region is CASSEGARQGRQPQHF. In nucleotides, the CDR3 is TGTGCCAGCAGTGAGGGAGCGAGACAGGGTAGACAGCCCCAGCATTTT.

This clonotype was seen ten or more times. The rearrangement joins TRBV6-2 or TRBV6-3 to TRBJ2-7; TRBD2 might be the D (5 bases). The CDR3 loop spans 14 amino acids. V shed 2 bases and J shed 0 bases, with 8 bases lying between them. Germline loops: CDR1 MNHEY, CDR2 SVGEGT. For the CDR3, the DNA is TGTGCCAGCAGTTACCAGCGGAGCTCCTACGAGCAGTACTTC. This encodes CASSYQRSSYEQYF.

The J gene is TRBJ1-3, the V gene TRBV12-3 or TRBV12-4; D is unresolved. Trimming removed 3 bases at V and 2 bases at J, with 11 bases between. CDR3 length equals 15 residues. CDR3: CASSFFAMTGNTIYF. The CDR3 DNA sequence: TGTGCCAGCAGTTTTTTCGCGATGACTGGAAACACCATATATTTT.